A selection of T cell receptor beta chains follows, all from one sample in a study of blood T cell repertoires in COVID-19. The repertoire was sequenced with immunoSEQ multiplex PCR; TCRdb's copy has only in-frame clones and lacks some. The repertoire holds a few hundred thousand clones, with approximately 81% as singletons. Sequencing was performed on peripheral blood. The receptors here all came from a woman aged 60-70 years who had recovered from COVID-19. CDR3s include the opening cysteine and the closing phenylalanine or tryptophan. Each record gives: J gene, V gene, D gene, clone size, CDR3 DNA, CDR3 protein. D genes are given only for firm matches. The listing skips clone size in some rows; elsewhere it reads once, few, many or a size class.

TRBJ2-1 | TRBV5-4 | TRBD2 | NA | TGTGCCAGCAGAGCGGGGGGGATATACAATGAGCAGTTCTTC | CASRAGGIYNEQFF
TRBJ1-1 | TRBV11-2 | NA | NA | TGTGCCAGCAGCCTAGGTGGAGGGGAAGTGAACACTGAAGCTTTCTTT | CASSLGGGEVNTEAFF
TRBJ1-5 | TRBV5-1 | NA | NA | TGCGCCAGCAGCTTGGTGCCAGATCAGCCCCAGCATTTT | CASSLVPDQPQHF
TRBJ1-2 | TRBV6-5 | NA | NA | TGTGCCAGCACACCCCGAAGTGGGGGCGACTATGGCTACACCTTC | CASTPRSGGDYGYTF
TRBJ1-6 | TRBV16 | NA | NA | TGTGCCAGCAGCCTAATGGTGGGGGAGGATTCACCCCTCCACTTT | CASSLMVGEDSPLHF
TRBJ2-1 | TRBV5-5 | NA | NA | TGTGCCAGCAGCTTTGATCTCGGGGGACTTTACAATGAGCAGTTCTTC | CASSFDLGGLYNEQFF
TRBJ1-5 | TRBV2 | TRBD1 | NA | TGTGCCAGCAGACCCGGACAGGGGGCCCTTGAAATACAGCCCCAGCATTTT | CASRPGQGALEIQPQHF
TRBJ1-4 | TRBV10-3 | NA | NA | TGTGCCATTCGCAGTGCAACTAATGAAAAACTGTTTTTT | CAIRSATNEKLFF
TRBJ1-3 | TRBV12-3/TRBV12-4 | NA | NA | TGTGCCAGCAGACCGGGCTCTGGAAACACCATATATTTT | CASRPGSGNTIYF
TRBJ1-2 | TRBV6-6 | NA | NA | TGTGCCAGCAGCCTGACAGCGAACTATGGCTACACCTTC | CASSLTANYGYTF
TRBJ1-1 | TRBV9 | NA | NA | TGTGCCAGCAGCGTAGGGTTAGGGGTCGGGGGGACTGAAGCTTTCTTT | CASSVGLGVGGTEAFF
TRBJ1-2 | TRBV30 | NA | NA | TGTGCCTGGAGCCCAATAAGGGGCTATGGCTACACCTTC | CAWSPIRGYGYTF
TRBJ1-5 | TRBV6-5 | NA | few | TGTGCCAGCAGCCCGGGGTACGATCAGCCCCAGCATTTT | CASSPGYDQPQHF
TRBJ2-1 | TRBV9 | NA | NA | TGTGCCAGCAGCGTAGAGGGAGGGGGGCCGTACAATGAGCAGTTCTTC | CASSVEGGGPYNEQFF
TRBJ2-1 | TRBV12-3/TRBV12-4 | TRBD2 | few | TGTGCCAGCAGTTTACTGCGGGGGAATGAGCAGTTCTTC | CASSLLRGNEQFF
TRBJ1-3 | TRBV5-5 | NA | NA | TGTGCCAGCCGTGTAGGTTGGCAGGGATCTGGAAACACCATATATTTT | CASRVGWQGSGNTIYF
TRBJ1-4 | TRBV7-9 | TRBD1 | few | TGTGCCAGCAGGCCCAGACCGGGACAGGGTGAAAAACTGTTTTTT | CASRPRPGQGEKLFF
TRBJ2-5 | TRBV3-1/TRBV3-2 | NA | NA | TGTGCCAGCAGCCTTGGAAGGGGCGGAGAGACCCAGTACTTC | CASSLGRGGETQYF
TRBJ2-5 | TRBV5-5 | TRBD2 | NA | TGTGCCAGCAGCTTGGGTACTAGCGGGGCGGGTGCAGAGACCCAGTACTTC | CASSLGTSGAGAETQYF
TRBJ2-1 | TRBV4-1 | TRBD1 | NA | TGCGCCAGCAGCCACAGCAAGACAGGGGGCGCGAATAGTAAGTTCTTC | CASSHSKTGGANSKFF
TRBJ1-6 | TRBV7-2 | NA | NA | TGTGCCAGCAGCTTAGACGCGCGGCTCAGTCCACCCCTCCACTTT | CASSLDARLSPPLHF
TRBJ1-4 | TRBV10-1 | TRBD1 | once | TGCGCCAGCAGGGGGACAGGGGGCAATGAAAAACTGTTTTTT | CASRGTGGNEKLFF
TRBJ2-7 | TRBV4-2 | NA | few | TGTGCCAGCAGCGAAACGAGGGGGAGTGCCTACGAGCAGTACTTC | CASSETRGSAYEQYF
TRBJ2-6 | TRBV9 | NA | NA | TGTGCCAGCAGCCCCAGGGGAGGGTCTGGGGCCAACGTCCTGACTTTC | CASSPRGGSGANVLTF
TRBJ2-7 | TRBV9 | TRBD2 | few | TGTGCCAGCAGCGAGGCGGCGGGGGGAACCTACGAGCAGTACTTC | CASSEAAGGTYEQYF
TRBJ2-1 | TRBV18 | TRBD1 | NA | TGTGCCAGCTCCCGAGGACAGGGGACTTACAATGAGCAGTTCTTC | CASSRGQGTYNEQFF
TRBJ2-5 | TRBV19 | TRBD2 | NA | TGTGCCAGTAGCGCGGGGGGCTTACTTAAAGAGACCCAGTACTTC | CASSAGGLLKETQYF
TRBJ2-7 | TRBV6-5 | NA | NA | TGTGCCAGCAGTAACAGCTACGAGCAGTACTTC | CASSNSYEQYF
TRBJ2-7 | TRBV10-3 | NA | NA | TGTGCCATCAGTGCCCGGGACAATTACGAGCAGTACTTC | CAISARDNYEQYF
TRBJ1-6 | TRBV11-2 | NA | NA | TGTGCCAGCAGCTCCGGGACAAACGGGGCACCCCTCCACTTT | CASSSGTNGAPLHF
TRBJ2-7 | TRBV6-1 | TRBD1 | NA | TGTGCCAGCAGTGCCATTGGGACAGGGGGTATCTACGAGCAGTACTTC | CASSAIGTGGIYEQYF
TRBJ2-3 | TRBV12-5 | TRBD2 | NA | TGTGCTAGTGGCAGAGGGACTAGCGGGGGACTAAGCACAGATACGCAGTATTTT | CASGRGTSGGLSTDTQYF
TRBJ1-2 | TRBV19 | NA | NA | TGTGCCAGTAGTGGGCAGCGGAACTATGGCTACACCTTC | CASSGQRNYGYTF
TRBJ1-1 | TRBV11-2 | NA | NA | TGTGCCAGCAGCTTAGATAATGCGAGGAACACTGAAGCTTTCTTT | CASSLDNARNTEAFF
TRBJ2-4 | TRBV2 | TRBD2 | NA | TGTGCCAGCAGTGATGGACTAGCGACAGACATTCAGTACTTC | CASSDGLATDIQYF
TRBJ1-2 | TRBV5-6 | TRBD1 | NA | TGTGCCAGCAGACAGGGGGCGCTGGGCTATGGCTACACCTTC | CASRQGALGYGYTF
TRBJ1-2 | TRBV6-6 | TRBD1 | NA | TGTGCCAGCAGCCTCGCACAGGGGGCCGGAGGCTACACCTTC | CASSLAQGAGGYTF
TRBJ2-3 | TRBV5-8 | TRBD2 | NA | TGTGCCAGCAGCCCGGAGACTAGCGGGGACGCGGCAGATACGCAGTATTTT | CASSPETSGDAADTQYF
TRBJ2-7 | TRBV5-1 | NA | few | TGCGCCAGCAGCTTGGTTTCCAGCTCCTACGAGCAGTACTTC | CASSLVSSSYEQYF
TRBJ1-1 | TRBV5-1 | TRBD1 | NA | TGCGCCAGCAGCGTGGACAGGGGGAACACTGAAGCTTTCTTT | CASSVDRGNTEAFF
TRBJ2-1 | TRBV7-9 | TRBD2 | NA | TGTGCCAGCAGCAGACGCGGGGGGGCCCCCTACAATGAGCAGTTCTTC | CASSRRGGAPYNEQFF
TRBJ1-5 | TRBV27 | NA | NA | TGTGCCAGCAGTTTCGACAGGTTCTATCAGCCCCAGCATTTT | CASSFDRFYQPQHF
TRBJ2-2 | TRBV2 | TRBD2 | few | TGTGCCAGCAGTTATAGCGGGGGGGCCAACACCGGGGAGCTGTTTTTT | CASSYSGGANTGELFF
TRBJ2-5 | TRBV12-5 | TRBD2 | NA | TGTGCTAGTCGGGCGGGGGGGACGCAAGAGACCCAGTACTTC | CASRAGGTQETQYF
TRBJ2-1 | TRBV18 | TRBD2 | NA | TGTGCCAGCTCACCGTCCCTAGCGGCCTACAATGAGCAGTTCTTC | CASSPSLAAYNEQFF